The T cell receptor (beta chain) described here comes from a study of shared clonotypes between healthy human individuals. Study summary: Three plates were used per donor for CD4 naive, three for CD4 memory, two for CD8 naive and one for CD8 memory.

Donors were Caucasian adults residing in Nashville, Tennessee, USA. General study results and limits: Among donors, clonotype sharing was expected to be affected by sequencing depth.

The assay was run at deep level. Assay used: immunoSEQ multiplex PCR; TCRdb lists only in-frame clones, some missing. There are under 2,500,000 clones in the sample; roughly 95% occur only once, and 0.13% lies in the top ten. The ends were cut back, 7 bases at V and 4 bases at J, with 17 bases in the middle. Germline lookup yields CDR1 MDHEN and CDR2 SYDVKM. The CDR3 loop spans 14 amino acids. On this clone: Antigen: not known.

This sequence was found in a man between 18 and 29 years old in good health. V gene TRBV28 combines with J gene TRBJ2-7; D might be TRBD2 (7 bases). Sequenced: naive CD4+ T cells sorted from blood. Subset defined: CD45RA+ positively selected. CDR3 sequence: CASTPGGARYEQYF. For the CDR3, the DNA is TGTGCCAGCACCCCTGGGGGGGCGAGGTACGAGCAGTACTTC.